The 3 T cell receptor beta chains in this list originate from one sample, sequenced in a study of T cell responses to AZD1222 COVID-19 vaccine. The protocol was immunoSEQ multiplex PCR, while the TCRdb copy is restricted to in-frame clones and leaves out a portion. The data hold 120,000 to 150,000 clones, with roughly nine tenths observed a single time. The sample in question was peripheral blood, obtained 28 days after the second AZD1222 dose. The receptors shown here come from an adult who received the AZD1222 COVID-19 vaccine.

A single count supports this clone. This rearrangement joins TRBV18 to TRBJ2-7; 9 bases match TRBD2. The CDR3 is 14 residues long. The germline CDR1 and CDR2 sequences are KGHSH and LQKENI. The J segment lost 2 bases and the V segment lost 3 bases, leaving 2 bases of the junction unmatched. The CDR3 region is CASSPTSGTYEQYF. DNA of the CDR3: TGTGCCAGCTCACCGACTAGCGGAACCTACGAGCAGTACTTC.

The J gene is TRBJ1-4, the V gene TRBV7-9; possible D gene TRBD1, 5 bases. This CDR3 is built from 19 residues. CDR1 and CDR2 (germline): SEHNR, FQNEAQ (reference sequence). V shed 2 bases and J shed 4 bases, with 23 bases lying between them. The CDR3 spells CASSLIRNQGSGINEKLFF. The CDR3 DNA reads as TGTGCCAGCAGCTTAATACGTAATCAGGGTTCGGGTATTAATGAAAAACTGTTTTTT.

This clone was picked up a small number of times. This chain joins TRBV5-6 and TRBJ1-1, with TRBD1 as a possible D gene (6 bases). The CDR3 is 15 residues long. Germline CDR1 reads SGHDT; CDR2 reads YYEEEE. V dropped 3 bases and J dropped 2 bases, with 14 bases sitting between them. This chain's CDR3 is CASSSFYRDNTEAFF. Here the CDR3 DNA reads TGTGCCAGCAGCTCGTTTTACAGGGATAACACTGAAGCTTTCTTT.